This T cell receptor (beta chain) was observed in a study of T cell responses to AZD1222 COVID-19 vaccine. Profiled with immunoSEQ multiplex PCR; TCRdb holds only in-frame clones, not every one. Of about 140,000 clones in the sample, 85% to 95% are singletons; the top ten hold less than 1%. This clone was observed a single time. V was clipped by 3 bases and J by 2 bases, with 12 bases between them. Germline CDR1 reads KGHDR; CDR2 reads SFDVKD. The length of the CDR3 is 16 residues. The receptor's source is an adult in good health. The sequencing here drew on peripheral blood, taken on day 0 of MenACWY control vaccination. The gene calls are TRBV24-1 and TRBJ1-4; possible D gene TRBD1, 6 bases. CDR3 loop: CATSDAGEGTNEKLFF. CDR3 nucleotide sequence: TGTGCCACCAGTGATGCAGGGGAGGGGACTAATGAAAAACTGTTTTTT.